The clone carrying this TCR beta chain was recorded many times. TCRdb analysed the 5' RACE reads with MiXCR anew, one entry per CDR3 protein. Of roughly 32,000 distinct CDR3 sequences detected, less than 8% appear once; the ten largest clones hold 7.5% to 8%. The data are from a study of early T cells in non-severe SARS-CoV-2 infection. Turning to the study itself: Chains were unpaired, as sequencing was done on bulk RNA from unsorted whole blood.

CDR1 and CDR2 (germline): SGHAT, FQNNGV. The CDR3 loop spans 14 amino acids. The trim removed 1 base at V and 9 bases at J, leaving 6 bases unmatched. This sequence joins TRBV11-2 and TRBJ2-1, with 7 bases aligning to TRBD2. Sequenced sample: whole blood. The origin of this receptor is an adult who was a healthcare worker with PCR-confirmed SARS-CoV-2 infection or an uninfected control (not recorded which). CDR3 amino acids: CASSLVRGGGEQFF. CDR3 nucleotide sequence: TGTGCCAGCAGCTTAGTTCGCGGGGGAGGTGAGCAGTTCTTC.